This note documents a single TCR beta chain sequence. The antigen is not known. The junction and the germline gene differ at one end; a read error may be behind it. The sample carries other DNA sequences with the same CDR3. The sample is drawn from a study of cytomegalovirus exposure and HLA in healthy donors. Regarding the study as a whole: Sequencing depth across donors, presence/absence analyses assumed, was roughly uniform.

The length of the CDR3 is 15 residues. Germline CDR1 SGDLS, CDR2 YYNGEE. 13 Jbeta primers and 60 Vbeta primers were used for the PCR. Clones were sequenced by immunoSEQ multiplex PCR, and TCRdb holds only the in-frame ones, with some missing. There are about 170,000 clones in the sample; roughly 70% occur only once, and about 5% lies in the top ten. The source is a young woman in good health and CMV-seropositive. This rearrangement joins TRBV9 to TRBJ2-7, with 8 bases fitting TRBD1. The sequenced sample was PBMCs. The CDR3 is CASSATGTGWDEQYF. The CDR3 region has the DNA TGCGCCAGCAGCGCCACCGGGACAGGATGGGACGAGCAGTACTTC.